The sequence of this T cell receptor (beta chain) was determined in a study of blood T cell repertoires in COVID-19. V dropped 4 bases and J dropped 4; count of bases not matched to a gene: 3. Germline CDR1 reads SGHNT; CDR2 reads YYREEE (reference sequence). CDR3 length equals 13 residues. Profiling relied on immunoSEQ multiplex PCR, and the TCRdb table lists in-frame clones only, not all of them. The table lists over 90,000 clones, around 80% of them singletons, with around 7% in the top ten. The sequenced sample was peripheral blood. The sequence was obtained from a man between 45 and 60 years old with active or convalescent COVID-19. The chain uses TRBV5-4 and TRBJ1-2; 8 bases agree with TRBD1. The CDR3 DNA is TGTGCCAGCAGCGGACAGGGCTTCTATGGCTACACCTTC. Its protein product is CASSGQGFYGYTF.